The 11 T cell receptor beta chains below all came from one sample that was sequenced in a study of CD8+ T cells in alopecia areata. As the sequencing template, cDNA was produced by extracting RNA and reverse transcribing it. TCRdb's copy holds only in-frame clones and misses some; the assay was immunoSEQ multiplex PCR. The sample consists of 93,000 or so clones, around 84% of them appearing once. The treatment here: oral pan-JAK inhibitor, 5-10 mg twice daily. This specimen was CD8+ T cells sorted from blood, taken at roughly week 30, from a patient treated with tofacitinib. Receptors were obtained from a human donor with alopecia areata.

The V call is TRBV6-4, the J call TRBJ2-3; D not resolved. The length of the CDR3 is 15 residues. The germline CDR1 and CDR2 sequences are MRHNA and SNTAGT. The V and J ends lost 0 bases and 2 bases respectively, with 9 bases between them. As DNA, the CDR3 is TGTGCCAGCAGTGACTCGATCAGCGTCACAGATACGCAGTATTTT. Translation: CASSDSISVTDTQYF.

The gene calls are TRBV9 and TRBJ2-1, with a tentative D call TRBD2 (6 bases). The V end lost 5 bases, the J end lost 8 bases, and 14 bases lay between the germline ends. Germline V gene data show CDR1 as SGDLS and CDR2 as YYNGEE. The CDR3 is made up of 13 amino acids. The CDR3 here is CASRPGTSDEQFF. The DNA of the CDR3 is TGTGCCAGCAGACCCGGGACTTCGGATGAGCAGTTCTTC.

The DNA of the CDR3 is TGCAGCGTTAGGACTAGCGTCTCCTACGAGCAGTACTTC. The encoded protein is CSVRTSVSYEQYF. The chain employs TRBV29-1 and TRBJ2-5, with 9 bases identical to TRBD2. The assigned J gene may be wrong: the sequence end matches TRBJ2-7 better. Germline CDR1 and CDR2: SQVTM and ANQGSEA. The CDR3 spans 13 residues.

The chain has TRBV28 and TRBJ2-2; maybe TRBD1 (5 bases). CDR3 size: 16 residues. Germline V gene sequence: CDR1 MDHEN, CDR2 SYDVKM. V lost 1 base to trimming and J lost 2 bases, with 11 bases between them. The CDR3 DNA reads TGTGCCAGCAGTTTATTCCCACAGGATAACACCGGGGAGCTGTTTTTT. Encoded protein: CASSLFPQDNTGELFF.

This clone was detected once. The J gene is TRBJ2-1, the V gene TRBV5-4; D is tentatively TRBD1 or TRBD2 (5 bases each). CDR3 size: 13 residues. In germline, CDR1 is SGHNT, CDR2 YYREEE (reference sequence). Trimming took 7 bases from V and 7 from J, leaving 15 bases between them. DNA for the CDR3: TGTGCCAGCCACGCCAGGGAGTGGAATGAGCAGTTCTTC. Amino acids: CASHAREWNEQFF.

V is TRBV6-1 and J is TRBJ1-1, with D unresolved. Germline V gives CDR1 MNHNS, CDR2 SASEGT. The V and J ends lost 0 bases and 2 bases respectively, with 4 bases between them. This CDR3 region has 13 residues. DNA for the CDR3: TGTGCCAGCAGTGAAGCAGGAAACACTGAAGCTTTCTTT. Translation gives CASSEAGNTEAFF.

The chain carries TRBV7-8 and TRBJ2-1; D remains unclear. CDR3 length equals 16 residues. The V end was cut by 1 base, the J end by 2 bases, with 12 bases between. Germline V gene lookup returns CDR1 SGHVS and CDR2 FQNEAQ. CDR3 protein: CASSLGKARAYNEQFF. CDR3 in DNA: TGTGCCAGCAGCTTAGGAAAAGCGCGAGCCTACAATGAGCAGTTCTTC.

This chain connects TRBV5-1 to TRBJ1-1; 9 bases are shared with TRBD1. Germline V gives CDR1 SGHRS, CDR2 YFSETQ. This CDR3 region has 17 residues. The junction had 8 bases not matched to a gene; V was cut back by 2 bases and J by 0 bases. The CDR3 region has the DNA TGCGCCAGCAGCTTAAGCGGGACAGGGATCATGAACACTGAAGCTTTCTTT. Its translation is CASSLSGTGIMNTEAFF. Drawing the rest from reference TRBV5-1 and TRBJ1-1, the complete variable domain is KAGVTQTPRYLIKTRGQQVTLSCSPISGHRSVSWYQQTPGQGLQFLFEYFSETQRNKGNFPGRFSGRQFSNSRSEMNVSTLELGDSALYLCASSLSGTGIMNTEAFFGQGTRLTVV.

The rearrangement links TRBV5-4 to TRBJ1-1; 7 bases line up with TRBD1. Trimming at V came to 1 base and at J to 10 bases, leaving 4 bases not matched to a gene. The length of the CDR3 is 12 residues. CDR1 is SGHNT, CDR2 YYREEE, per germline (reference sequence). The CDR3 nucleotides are TGTGCCAGCAGCTTGACAGGGGTTGTAGCTTTCTTT. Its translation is CASSLTGVVAFF.

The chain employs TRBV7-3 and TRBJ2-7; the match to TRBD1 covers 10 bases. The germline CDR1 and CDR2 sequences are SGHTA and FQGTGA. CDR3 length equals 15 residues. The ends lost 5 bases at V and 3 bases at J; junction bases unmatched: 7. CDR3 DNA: TGTGCCAGCAGCCCAGAGACAGGGGGCCTCTACGAGCAGTACTTC. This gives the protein CASSPETGGLYEQYF.

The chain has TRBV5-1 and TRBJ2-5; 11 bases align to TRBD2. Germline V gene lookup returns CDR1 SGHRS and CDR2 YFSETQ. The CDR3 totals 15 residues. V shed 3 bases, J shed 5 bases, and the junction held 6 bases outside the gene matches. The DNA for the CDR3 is TGCGCCAGCAGCTCCTTCGGACTAGCGGGCGAGACCCAGTACTTC. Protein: CASSSFGLAGETQYF.